This record covers a single T cell receptor beta chain. The antigen remains unidentified. TCRdb's table, derived via immunoSEQ multiplex PCR, lists solely in-frame clones and lacks some. The table includes 40,000 or so clones, around 66% detected once. Before sequencing, viral peptide pools were used by the ViraFEST assay to expand antigen-specific CD4+ T cells. Isolation of CD4+ T cells took place after 10 days of culture. Infection with SARS-CoV-2 occurred in the person between March and December 2020, and PCR confirmed it. This CDR3 region has 16 residues. CDR1 and CDR2 (germline): SEHNR, FQNEAQ (reference sequence). The V segment lost 5 bases and the J segment 3 bases; nucleotides outside the gene matches: 5. The data derive from a study of vaccination effects on CD4 cells after COVID-19. Study conclusions and caveats: Early post-infection timepoints were missing from the study, which also had few convalescent patients.

The chain is built from TRBV7-9 and TRBJ2-3; 13 nucleotides match TRBD2. This receptor was taken from a human donor who had a prior SARS-CoV-2 infection. The sequencing here drew on CD4+ T cells from PBMCs cultured with a peptide pool, taken before COVID-19 vaccination. CDR3 amino acids: CASSGGLAGVTDTQYF. The DNA of the CDR3 is TGTGCCAGCAGCGGCGGACTAGCGGGAGTGACAGATACGCAGTATTTT.